This T cell receptor beta chain was captured by sequencing in a study of CD8+CD57+ T cells in acquired aplastic anemia. Study-wide context: Sorting CD4+ and CD8+ cells gave DNA averaging about 3.3 ug.

General study points: Controls did not differ significantly from patients in CD8+ Simpson's diversity.

Germline values: CDR1 SNHLY, CDR2 FYNNEI. The CDR3 has 15 amino acids, counting both end residues. Investigators profiled TCR beta VDJ and CDR3 from genomic DNA template. TCRdb fed the reads into MiXCR, producing one record per CDR3 protein. The profile shows 400,000 to 450,000 distinct CDR3 sequences, under 80% of them singletons. To note about this clonotype: What it binds is not known. The DNA is left out, because the CDR3 cannot be placed on it with certainty; the CDR3 is given as TCRdb lists it.

The chain has TRBV2 and TRBJ2-6; the D call TRBD1 from the table was never checked on the DNA. The sample comprised sorted CD4+, CD8+, or CD8+CD57+ T cells (not recorded which) from PBMCs. This TCR derives from a human donor in good health, serving as a control. The CDR3 protein is CATSRVAAGANVLTF.